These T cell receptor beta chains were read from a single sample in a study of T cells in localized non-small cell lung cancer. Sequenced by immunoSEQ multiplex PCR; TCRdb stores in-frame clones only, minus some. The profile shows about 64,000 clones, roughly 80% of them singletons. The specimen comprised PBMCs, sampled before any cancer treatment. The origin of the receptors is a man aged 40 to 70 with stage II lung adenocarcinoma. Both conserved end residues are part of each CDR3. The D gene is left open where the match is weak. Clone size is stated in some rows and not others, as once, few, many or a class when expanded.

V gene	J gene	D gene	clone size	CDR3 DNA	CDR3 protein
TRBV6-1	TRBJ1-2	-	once	TGTGCCAGCAGTGAAAGGGGCCGGCCAAGGGAGGCCTATGGCTACACCTTC	CASSERGRPREAYGYTF
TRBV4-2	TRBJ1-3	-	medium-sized	TGTGCCAGCAGCCAAGAGGTGCAGGGGCTCTCTGGAAACACCATATATTTT	CASSQEVQGLSGNTIYF
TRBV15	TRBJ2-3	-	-	TGTGCCACCAGCAGAGACACAGATACGCAGTATTTT	CATSRDTDTQYF
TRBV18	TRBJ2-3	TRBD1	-	TGTGCCAGCTCACCTCAAGGACAGGCGTCAGATACGCAGTATTTT	CASSPQGQASDTQYF
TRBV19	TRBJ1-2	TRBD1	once	TGTGCCAGTATCCCAACAGGGGGCGATGGCTACACCTTC	CASIPTGGDGYTF
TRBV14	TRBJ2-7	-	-	TGTGCCAGCAGCTCCCACCTCAACTCCTACGAGCAGTACTTC	CASSSHLNSYEQYF
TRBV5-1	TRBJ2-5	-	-	TGCGCCAGCAGCTTCGACCGCGAGACCCAGTACTTC	CASSFDRETQYF
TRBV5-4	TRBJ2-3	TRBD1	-	TGTGCCAGCAGCTTACAGGGGAGTGGCCTCACAGATACGCAGTATTTT	CASSLQGSGLTDTQYF
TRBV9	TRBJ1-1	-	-	TGTGCCAGCAGCCCCCCGGGGCGGGGACGGGACACTGAAGCTTTCTTT	CASSPPGRGRDTEAFF
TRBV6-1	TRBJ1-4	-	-	TGTGCCAGCAGTGGGTCCCCTCGAGCGACTAATGAAAAACTGTTTTTT	CASSGSPRATNEKLFF
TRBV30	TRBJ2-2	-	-	TGTGCCTGGAGGATAGGGAACACCGGGGAGCTGTTTTTT	CAWRIGNTGELFF
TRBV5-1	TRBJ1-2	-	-	TGCGCCAGCAGCCCAGGGACTTCCAACTATGGCTACACCTTC	CASSPGTSNYGYTF
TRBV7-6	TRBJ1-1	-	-	TGTGCCAGCAGCTTAGGGTCAGGGTGGGGCACTGAAGCTTTCTTT	CASSLGSGWGTEAFF
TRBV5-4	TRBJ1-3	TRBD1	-	TGTGCCAGCAGCCGGACAGGGCGCACCTCTGGAAACACCATATATTTT	CASSRTGRTSGNTIYF
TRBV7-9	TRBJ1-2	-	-	TGTGCCAGCAGCGTATGGGACGGGGGATACTATGGCTACACCTTC	CASSVWDGGYYGYTF
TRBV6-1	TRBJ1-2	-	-	TGTGCCAGCAGGCTGACCGATAACTATGGCTACACCTTC	CASRLTDNYGYTF
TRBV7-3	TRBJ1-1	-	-	TGTGCCAGCAGCTTATCATGGGGGAACACTGAAGCTTTCTTT	CASSLSWGNTEAFF
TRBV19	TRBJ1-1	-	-	TGTGCCAGTAGTACCGGGGGGAGGGCCCCAACCCAAGGGGCTGAAGCTTTCTTT	CASSTGGRAPTQGAEAFF
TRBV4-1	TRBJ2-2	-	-	TGCGCCAGCAGCCAAGAATTCACGGTGAACGGGGAGCTGTTTTTT	CASSQEFTVNGELFF
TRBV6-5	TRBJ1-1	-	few	TGTGCCAGCAGTTCGACAAGGATGGCTTTCTTT	CASSSTRMAFF
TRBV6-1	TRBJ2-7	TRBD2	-	TGTGCCAGCAGTTTAACTAGCGGGAGCTCCTACGAGCAGTACTTC	CASSLTSGSSYEQYF
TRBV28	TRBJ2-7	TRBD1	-	TGTGCCAGCAGCATGACAGGGGGAGGATCCTACGAGCAGTACTTC	CASSMTGGGSYEQYF
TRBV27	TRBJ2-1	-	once	TGTGCCAGCAGTTTAATGAGCTCCTACAATGAGCAGTTCTTC	CASSLMSSYNEQFF
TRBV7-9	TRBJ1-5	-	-	TGTGCCAGCAGCTTGGGGGGCCGTGTGGATCAGCCCCAGCATTTT	CASSLGGRVDQPQHF
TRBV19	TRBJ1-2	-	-	TGTGCCAGTAGTATTACAAGGGCCTATGGCTACACCTTC	CASSITRAYGYTF
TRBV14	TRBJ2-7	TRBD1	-	TGTGCCAGCCAGGGGACAGACTCCTACGAGCAGTACTTC	CASQGTDSYEQYF
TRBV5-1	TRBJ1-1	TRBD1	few	TGCGCCAGCAGCTTGGGGACAGGGGGAAAAACTGAAGCTTTCTTT	CASSLGTGGKTEAFF
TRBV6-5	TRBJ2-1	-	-	TGTGCCAGCCGGAGGAACAATGAGCAGTTCTTC	CASRRNNEQFF
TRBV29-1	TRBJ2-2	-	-	TGCAGCGCTGGCCGGGGTGTGAACACCGGGGAGCTGTTTTTT	CSAGRGVNTGELFF
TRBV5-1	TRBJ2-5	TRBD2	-	TGCGCCAGCACACCTGAATGGGGAGGGGAGACCCAGTACTTC	CASTPEWGGETQYF
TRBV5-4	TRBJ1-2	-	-	TGTGCCAGCAGCCGGTCGACGGGGGACTCTAACTATGGCTACACCTTC	CASSRSTGDSNYGYTF
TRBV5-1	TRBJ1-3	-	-	TGCGCCAGCAGCGATACAGGGAGCACAAACACCATATATTTT	CASSDTGSTNTIYF
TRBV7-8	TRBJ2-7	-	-	TGTGCCAGCAGCCTGATCCGAGGACAGTATAGTGGGGAGCAGTACTTC	CASSLIRGQYSGEQYF
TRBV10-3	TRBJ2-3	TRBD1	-	TGTGCCATCAGGCCCGGGACAGGGGACACAGATACGCAGTATTTT	CAIRPGTGDTDTQYF
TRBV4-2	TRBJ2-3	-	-	TGTGCCAGCAGCCAAGACAGGGTTTACACAGATACGCAGTATTTT	CASSQDRVYTDTQYF
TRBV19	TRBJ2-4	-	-	TGTGCCAGTAGTATAGAAAGCCGGAACATTCAGTACTTC	CASSIESRNIQYF
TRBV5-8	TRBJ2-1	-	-	TGTGCCAGCAGCCCCCCGGGGCCTAGCAGTTACAATGAGCAGTTCTTC	CASSPPGPSSYNEQFF
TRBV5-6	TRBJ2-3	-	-	TGTGCCAGCAGCTTGAGACTGCGCACAGATACGCAGTATTTT	CASSLRLRTDTQYF
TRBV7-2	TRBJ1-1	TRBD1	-	TGTGCCAGCAGCTTAACAGGGGGCGCCGGCACTGAAGCTTTCTTT	CASSLTGGAGTEAFF
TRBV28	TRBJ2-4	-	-	TGTGCCAGCAGTTTACTGGGCGTTCAGTACTTC	CASSLLGVQYF
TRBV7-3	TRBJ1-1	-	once	TGTGCCAGCAGCTTAGCAGGAGTGACTGAAGCTTTCTTT	CASSLAGVTEAFF
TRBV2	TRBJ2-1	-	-	TGTGCCAGCGAGCACAATGAGCAGTTCTTC	CASEHNEQFF
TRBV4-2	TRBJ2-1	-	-	TGTGCCAGCAGCCAAGAGGGTGGACACCCGGACCATGAGCAGTTCTTC	CASSQEGGHPDHEQFF
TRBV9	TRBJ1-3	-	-	TGTGCCAGCAGCGGGAGGCTGGGGGCTAATGGAAACACCATATATTTT	CASSGRLGANGNTIYF